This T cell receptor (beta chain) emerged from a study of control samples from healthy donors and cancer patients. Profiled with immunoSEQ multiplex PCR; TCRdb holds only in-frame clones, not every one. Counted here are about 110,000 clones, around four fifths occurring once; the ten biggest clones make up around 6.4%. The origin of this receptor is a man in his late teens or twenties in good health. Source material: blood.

As DNA, the CDR3 is TGTGCCAGCAGCCTGGGACAGGTCTATGGCTACACCTTC. Its protein product is CASSLGQVYGYTF. The chain joins TRBV12-3 or TRBV12-4 to TRBJ1-2; TRBD1 matches 8 bases. J lost 4 bases, V lost 6 bases, and 4 bases had no gene match. The CDR3 is 13 amino acids.